In this sample, the clone carrying this TCR beta chain turned up a few times. Its specificity is unknown. With iRepertoire HTBI primers and Arm-PCR of CDR3 regions, TCR beta libraries were built. TCRdb re-called the multiplex PCR reads through MiXCR, storing one row per CDR3 protein. The sample holds about 610,000 distinct CDR3 sequences, about 15% seen once. The data belong to a study of regulatory T cells in long-lasting Graves disease. Study results and caveats: Persistent disease exhibited a predilection for TRBV28, TRBJ1-2 and TRBJ2-5. Those with persistent disease had in common more public clonotypes (roughly 3,000) than new patients (approximately 890).

This CDR3 is built from 14 residues. The germline V and J ends were trimmed by 3 bases and 3 bases, with 12 bases remaining between them. Germline V gene sequence: CDR1 WSHSY, CDR2 SAAADI. Time point: newly diagnosed GD, antithyroid drugs for less than 3 months. From RNA extracted from PBMCs, the TCR library was made. Patients met American Thyroid Association criteria for Graves' disease. The data also belong to a second study, concerning T cells in Graves' hyperthyroidism and ophthalmopathy.

The V and J genes are TRBV10-2 and TRBJ2-7; D might be TRBD1 or TRBD2, each matching 5 bases. The sequencing here drew on peripheral blood mononuclear cells (PBMCs), taken at new diagnosis, from a patient treated with antithyroid drugs. The TCR was taken from a man aged 18 to 35 with Graves disease. CDR3 residues: CASSEGTADYEQYF. The DNA of the CDR3 is TGCGCCAGCAGTGAAGGGACGGCAGACTACGAGCAGTACTTC.